The rows below give T cell receptor beta chains drawn from one sample of a study of T cells in Graves' hyperthyroidism and ophthalmopathy. TCRdb analysed the multiplex PCR reads with MiXCR anew, one entry per CDR3 protein. The table records about 350,000 distinct CDR3 sequences, 15% to 20% of them present only once. Sequenced sample: blood. The receptors stem from a woman between 40 and 50 years old with Graves' ophthalmopathy. The CDR3 runs from the conserved cysteine through the conserved F or W. Each record gives: J gene, D gene, V gene, clone size, CDR3 protein, CDR3 DNA. A D gene is named only where the DNA matches it firmly. Only some rows state a clone size, as once, few, many or a class for expanded clones.

TRBJ1-2	TRBD1	TRBV6-1	NA	CASSHRGDTYGYTF	TGTGCCAGCAGCCACAGGGGGGACACCTATGGCTACACCTTC
TRBJ2-5	NA	TRBV12-3/TRBV12-4	few	CASSLTVTGRWGQQETQYF	TGTGCCAGCAGTTTAACAGTAACGGGTCGGTGGGGTCAACAAGAGACCCAGTACTTC
TRBJ2-7	NA	TRBV7-3	many	CASSARDGNYEQYF	TGTGCCAGCAGCGCTAGGGACGGAAACTACGAGCAGTACTTC
TRBJ1-2	NA	TRBV12-3/TRBV12-4	many	CASSLIGQRTTNYGYTF	TGTGCCAGCAGTTTGATTGGGCAGCGAACAACCAACTATGGCTACACCTTC
TRBJ1-1	NA	TRBV7-8	NA	CASSRHLREAFF	TGTGCCAGCAGTCGCCATCTGAGGGAAGCTTTCTTT
TRBJ1-5	NA	TRBV6-5	many	CASTETGGNQPQHF	TGTGCCAGCACCGAGACGGGGGGCAATCAGCCCCAGCATTTT
TRBJ2-5	NA	TRBV7-2	many	CASSLGWGAETQYF	TGTGCCAGCAGCTTAGGTTGGGGCGCGGAGACCCAGTACTTC
TRBJ2-7	NA	TRBV4-3	NA	CASSPGVKGYEQYF	TGCGCCAGCAGCCCAGGGGTCAAGGGCTACGAGCAGTACTTC
TRBJ2-7	NA	TRBV28	NA	CASSLGVRNEQYF	TGTGCCAGCAGTTTAGGGGTTAGGAACGAGCAGTACTTC
TRBJ2-5	NA	TRBV5-1	many	CASTLTGVIQETQYF	TGCGCCAGCACCCTGACCGGAGTGATCCAAGAGACCCAGTACTTC
TRBJ1-2	NA	TRBV28	many	CASSSTVNYGYTF	TGTGCCAGCAGTTCAACAGTCAACTATGGCTACACCTTC
TRBJ1-5	TRBD1	TRBV4-3	many	CASSPTKTGTGSNQPQHF	TGCGCCAGCAGCCCAACTAAAACGGGGACAGGTAGCAATCAGCCCCAGCATTTT
TRBJ1-2	NA	TRBV6-4	many	CASSDSRFLEVYGYTF	TGTGCCAGCAGTGACTCTAGGTTCCTAGAAGTCTATGGCTACACCTTC
TRBJ2-7	TRBD2	TRBV28	many	CASSDPGLVGQYF	TGTGCCAGCAGTGATCCGGGACTAGTGGGGCAGTACTTC
TRBJ1-1	NA	TRBV27	many	CASSSFGQNTEAFF	TGTGCCAGCAGTTCCTTCGGACAGAACACTGAAGCTTTCTTT
TRBJ2-7	TRBD2	TRBV20-1	many	CSATESGSRSYEQYF	TGCAGTGCTACCGAGAGCGGGAGTAGGTCCTACGAGCAGTACTTC
TRBJ2-7	NA	TRBV20-1	NA	CSLEGRSYEQYF	TGCAGCCTGGAGGGTAGGTCCTACGAGCAGTACTTC